A single sample is the source of the 6 T cell receptor beta chains below, sequenced in a study of CD8 T cells in Susac syndrome. With random hexamers, reverse transcription was performed on 0.5 to 1 ug of RNA. TCRdb reanalysed the immunoSEQ multiplex PCR reads using MiXCR and keeps one entry per CDR3 protein. Among approximately 190,000 distinct CDR3 sequences, around 90% were seen once, and the ten largest hold around 0.085%. The sample taken for sequencing was CD4+ T cells from PBMCs. The receptors come from a human donor with Susac syndrome.

The V call is TRBV4-1, the J call TRBJ2-7; D perhaps matches TRBD1 (5 bases). Trimming cost V 1 base and J 6 bases, with 16 bases left between them. Per the germline V gene, CDR1 is MGHRA and CDR2 is YSYEKL. The CDR3 runs to 15 residues. In DNA, the CDR3 is TGCGCCAGCAGCCAAGGTCTAGGGGTCCTGCTCGAGCAGTACTTC. Encoded protein: CASSQGLGVLLEQYF.

This clonotype was seen more than once but under ten times. The chain carries TRBV11-3 and TRBJ2-1; 12 positions agree with TRBD2. This CDR3 region has 16 residues. Looked up from germline, CDR1 is SGHNT and CDR2 is YENEEA. J was trimmed by 10 bases and V by 0 bases; bases with no gene match: 7. CDR3 protein: CASSLDSSGGAREQFF. Written as DNA, the CDR3 is TGTGCCAGCAGCTTAGATTCTAGCGGGGGGGCCAGGGAGCAGTTCTTC.

The J gene is TRBJ1-1, the V gene TRBV19; 7 positions match TRBD1. Germline lookup yields CDR1 LNHDA and CDR2 SQIVND (reference sequence). Trimming cost V 9 bases and J 2 bases; bases outside gene matches: 6. This CDR3 region has 13 residues. The CDR3 DNA follows: TGTGCCAGCTGCGACAGGGACAACACTGAAGCTTTCTTT. Protein: CASCDRDNTEAFF.

The chain links TRBV28 to TRBJ2-1; TRBD1 agrees at 9 bases. With 4 bases clipped from V and 7 bases from J, the junction kept 8 bases outside the gene matches. The CDR3 runs to 15 residues. CDR1 is MDHEN, CDR2 SYDVKM, per germline. The CDR3 coding sequence is TGTGCCAGCAGTTCCCCGGGACAGGGTAGGAATGAGCAGTTCTTC. Amino acids: CASSSPGQGRNEQFF.

V gene TRBV24-1 combines with J gene TRBJ2-3; 7 bases are a match to TRBD2. The ends lost 7 bases at V and 5 bases at J; junction bases unmatched: 11. CDR3 length equals 15 residues. Per germline, CDR1 KGHDR and CDR2 SFDVKD. CDR3: CATSGGGVTRDTQYF. CDR3 DNA sequence: TGTGCCACCAGCGGGGGAGGGGTCACTCGAGATACGCAGTATTTT.

The rearrangement uses TRBV4-2 and TRBJ2-2; 7 nucleotides line up with TRBD2. Germline V lookup: CDR1 LGHNA, CDR2 YNFKEQ. The V gene end was trimmed by 6 bases and the J gene end by 1 base; junction bases not matched to a gene: 2. The CDR3 is made up of 14 amino acids. CDR3 protein: CASRKRENTGELFF. CDR3 DNA: TGTGCCAGCAGAAAGCGGGAGAACACCGGGGAGCTGTTTTTT.